This T cell receptor (beta chain) was captured by sequencing in a study of a mutant IDH1 vaccine in newly diagnosed glioma. Study-level information: Vaccination followed radiotherapy alone by 4-6 weeks, or accompanied temozolomide cycles. Sex distribution of treated patients was around 62% male and roughly 38% female; mean age was around 40 years. Study-wide findings and caveats: Vaccine-induced immune responses occurred in more than 80% of patients. Pseudoprogression seemed unlinked to shifts in top peripheral T cell clonotypes.

Generated by immunoSEQ multiplex PCR, the TCRdb table keeps only in-frame clones and is missing some. Here the sample spans about 75,000 clones, about 91% being singletons. V was trimmed by 2 bases and J by 5 bases, leaving 9 bases between them. Germline V gene data show CDR1 as SGHNT and CDR2 as YENEEA. The CDR3 length is 13 residues. A single count supports this clone. Its specificity is unknown. Described time point: week 5, during vaccination. Vaccine doses each comprised 300 ug of mutant IDH1 20-mer peptide, with topical imiquimod. The chain links TRBV11-3 to TRBJ1-1, with no clear D. The sequence was obtained from a woman aged 45-65 years with glioma. The input for sequencing was PBMCs, taken from a glioma patient whose treatment included an IDH1 peptide vaccine. The chain's CDR3 is CASSLRDWTEAFF. CDR3 nucleotides: TGTGCCAGCAGCTTACGCGATTGGACTGAAGCTTTCTTT. The complete variable domain, with remaining parts taken from reference TRBV11-3 and TRBJ1-1, reads EAGVVQSPRYKIIEKKQPVAFWCNPISGHNTLYWYLQNLGQGPELLIRYENEEAVDDSQLPKDRFSAERLKGVDSTLKIQPAELGDSAVYLCASSLRDWTEAFFGQGTRLTVV.